The 27 T cell receptor beta chains below come from one sample, sequenced in a study of T cells in Graves' hyperthyroidism and ophthalmopathy. Amplified TCR beta CDR3 regions came from RNA transcripts. During a first-round RT-PCR of the TCR CDR3, the HTBI primer set was used. MiXCR, run by TCRdb on the multiplex PCR reads, gives a single entry per CDR3 protein. The sample records more than 500,000 distinct CDR3 sequences, 40% to 55% being singletons. Sequenced material: peripheral blood or thyroid tissue (not recorded which). The origin of the receptors is an adult woman with Graves' disease, either hyperthyroidism or ophthalmopathy (not recorded which).

In this sample, this clonotype turned up many times. The genes are TRBV3-1 and TRBJ2-5, with 8 bases fitting TRBD2. The V gene end was trimmed by 3 bases and the J gene end by 5 bases; junction bases not matched to a gene: 14. Germline V CDR1 and CDR2: LGHDT, YNNKEL (reference sequence). The CDR3 extends over 17 amino acids. The CDR3 DNA is TGTGCCAGCAGCCAGTACCTTCTCGCGGGAGGTCTGGAGACCCAGTACTTC. Protein product: CASSQYLLAGGLETQYF.

The gene calls are TRBV6-2 or TRBV6-3 and TRBJ1-1; a possible D gene is TRBD1 (5 bases). V gave up 10 bases and J gave up 4 bases, with 19 bases separating them. CDR3 length: 14 residues. Germline V gives CDR1 MNHEY, CDR2 SVGEGT. The chain's CDR3 is CATWFGGDSTEAFF. The CDR3 DNA reads TGTGCCACCTGGTTCGGGGGGGACTCCACTGAAGCTTTCTTT.

This clonotype has ten or more counts. The chain is built from TRBV19 and TRBJ1-2; D possibly corresponds to TRBD1 (6 bases). Per germline, CDR1 LNHDA and CDR2 SQIVND (reference sequence). The CDR3 runs to 17 residues. V gave up 6 bases and J gave up 1 base, with 21 bases separating them. The CDR3 protein is CASRKRLGQTVNYGYTF. Written as DNA, the CDR3 is TGTGCCAGTAGAAAGAGACTCGGACAGACAGTTAACTATGGCTACACCTTC.

The rearrangement uses TRBV20-1 and TRBJ2-7; perhaps D is TRBD1 or TRBD2 (5 bases each). Trimming shortened V by 8 bases and J by 3 bases, and 14 bases separated the two germline ends. CDR1 and CDR2 (germline): DFQATT, SNEGSKA (reference sequence). This CDR3 spans 12 amino acids. This chain's CDR3 is CSLGTLSYEQYF. The CDR3 nucleotides read TGCAGTTTAGGGACCCTGAGCTACGAGCAGTACTTC.

This clonotype came up many times. The genes are TRBV19 and TRBJ2-7; 10 positions match TRBD1. Germline assignment: CDR1 LNHDA and CDR2 SQIVND (reference sequence). The CDR3 totals 16 residues. Trimming cost V 3 bases and J 3 bases; bases outside gene matches: 8. The CDR3 coding sequence is TGTGCCAGTAGTATTGGACAGGGGGTGTTCCACTACGAGCAGTACTTC. Its translation: CASSIGQGVFHYEQYF.

Of note for this clonotype: A read error may be the cause here, since a much bigger clone is one base away. The chain carries TRBV6-1 and TRBJ2-5, with D uncertain. Germline V gives CDR1 MNHNS, CDR2 SASEGT. The ends were cut back, 0 bases at V and 1 base at J, with 18 bases in the middle. The length of the CDR3 is 18 residues. The CDR3 loop is CASSEADLTPGFQETQYF. CDR3 coding DNA: TGTGCCAGCAGTGAAGCCGACCTCACCCCCGGATTCCAAGAGACCCAGTACTTC.

This clonotype was counted only a few times. The rearrangement uses TRBV7-2 and TRBJ2-7; 9 bases align to TRBD1. The CDR3 covers 15 residues. Unmatched junction bases numbered 7, after V lost 4 bases and J lost 3 bases. Germline-derived CDR1 and CDR2 are SGHTA and FQGNSA. The CDR3 bases are TGTGCCAGCAGCTCTAGACAGGGGGGGATCTACGAGCAGTACTTC. The encoded protein is CASSSRQGGIYEQYF.

This chain uses TRBV24-1 with TRBJ1-4, with D perhaps TRBD1 (5 bases). This CDR3 spans 16 amino acids. The germline V gene encodes CDR1 KGHDR and CDR2 SFDVKD. The V gene lost 4 bases and the J gene lost 6 bases, with 17 bases spanning the gap. The CDR3 loop reads CATSDTRRGKYEKLFF. The CDR3 nucleotides are TGTGCCACCAGTGACACTCGGCGGGGGAAATATGAAAAACTGTTTTTT.

The gene calls are TRBV5-1 and TRBJ2-5, with a weak D call TRBD1 (5 bases). Germline loops: CDR1 SGHRS, CDR2 YFSETQ. Trimming pared 0 bases from V and 3 bases from J, leaving 9 bases between. The CDR3 sequence is 14 residues long. Written as DNA, the CDR3 is TGCGCCAGCAGCTTGGCCACAGGAAAAGAGACCCAGTACTTC. Protein: CASSLATGKETQYF.

This rearrangement joins TRBV7-9 to TRBJ2-7; D gene unclear. Trimming cost V 5 bases and J 3 bases, with 8 bases left between them. The CDR3 spans 12 residues. CDR1 SEHNR and CDR2 FQNEAQ come from the germline V gene (reference sequence). In DNA, the CDR3 is TGTGCCAGCAGCACCACCGACTACGAGCAGTACTTC. This codes for CASSTTDYEQYF.

This clonotype occurred many times. The chain links TRBV25-1 to TRBJ1-4; the match to TRBD1 covers 11 bases. Germline CDR1 reads MGHDK; CDR2 reads SYGVNS. The CDR3 runs 14 residues. The trim removed 6 bases at V and 7 bases at J, leaving 4 bases unmatched. CDR3 sequence (DNA): TGTGCCAGCAGGGACAGGGGGCTAGGTGAAAAACTGTTTTTT. Translated: CASRDRGLGEKLFF.

This clonotype was seen many times. The V call is TRBV6-6, the J call TRBJ2-5, with 10 bases lining up with TRBD1. Germline V gene data show CDR1 as MNHNY and CDR2 as SVGAGI (reference sequence). There are 13 residues in the CDR3. V dropped 8 bases and J dropped 0; count of bases not matched to a gene: 0. The CDR3 region has the DNA TGTGCCAGCGGGACAGGGGACCAAGAGACCCAGTACTTC. Residues: CASGTGDQETQYF.

The sample holds many counts of this clonotype. The gene calls are TRBV5-4 and TRBJ2-7; D might be TRBD1 or TRBD2, each matching 6 bases. Germline V lookup: CDR1 SGHNT, CDR2 YYREEE (reference sequence). This CDR3 has 14 residues. V shed 2 bases and J shed 3 bases, with 12 bases lying between them. CDR3: CASSFGGQNYEQYF. CDR3 sequence (DNA): TGTGCCAGCAGCTTCGGGGGACAAAACTACGAGCAGTACTTC. The full variable domain, completed using reference TRBV5-4 and TRBJ2-7, is ETGVTQSPTHLIKTRGQQVTLRCSSQSGHNTVSWYQQALGQGPQFIFQYYREEENGRGNFPPRFSGLQFPNYSSELNVNALELDDSALYLCASSFGGQNYEQYFGPGTRLTVT.

The rearrangement links TRBV5-4 to TRBJ2-1; D unresolved. CDR3 length: 13 amino acids. The V and J ends lost 4 bases and 9 bases respectively, with 14 bases between them. CDR1 is SGHNT, CDR2 YYREEE, per germline (reference sequence). CDR3 sequence (DNA): TGTGCCAGCAGCCTCGACCATCACGGTGAGCAGTTCTTC. It specifies CASSLDHHGEQFF. Full variable domain (remainder filled in from reference TRBV5-4 and TRBJ2-1): ETGVTQSPTHLIKTRGQQVTLRCSSQSGHNTVSWYQQALGQGPQFIFQYYREEENGRGNFPPRFSGLQFPNYSSELNVNALELDDSALYLCASSLDHHGEQFFGPGTRLTVL.

The CDR3 is CADEGWGAGNQPQHF. Here the CDR3 DNA reads TGTGCCGATGAAGGGTGGGGTGCTGGCAATCAGCCCCAGCATTTT. The chain has TRBV15 and TRBJ1-5; D unresolved. V lost 11 bases to trimming and J lost 2 bases, with 19 bases between them. CDR1 LNHNV and CDR2 YYDKDF come from the germline V gene (reference sequence). The CDR3 loop spans 15 amino acids.

The chain is built from TRBV10-3 and TRBJ2-2; 8 positions agree with TRBD1. V dropped 7 bases and J dropped 3; count of bases not matched to a gene: 10. Germline V gene lookup returns CDR1 ENHRY and CDR2 SYGVKD. This CDR3 has 16 amino acids. CDR3 sequence (DNA): TGTGCCATCAAAGGGGCAGGGGGCGCGGACACCGGGGAGCTGTTTTTT. This gives the protein CAIKGAGGADTGELFF.

This clonotype was counted ten times or more. V usage is TRBV30 and J usage is TRBJ2-5; D unclear. This CDR3 is built from 11 residues. V was shortened by 3 bases and J by 5 bases, with 7 bases between the two germline ends. The V gene's germline CDR1 is GTSNPN and CDR2 SVGIG (reference sequence). The chain's CDR3 is CAWSPRETQYF. CDR3 nucleotides: TGTGCCTGGAGCCCCCGGGAGACCCAGTACTTC.

This clonotype was counted ten times or more. The V call is TRBV10-3, the J call TRBJ2-7, with D maybe TRBD2 (6 bases). V was clipped by 8 bases and J by 2 bases, with 7 bases between them. The CDR3 has 11 residues. Germline V gene sequence: CDR1 ENHRY, CDR2 SYGVKD. CDR3 residues: CAIGEAYEQYF. CDR3 DNA: TGTGCCATCGGGGAGGCCTACGAGCAGTACTTC.

This clonotype was seen once. One junction end does not reproduce the germline sequence, and a read error may be involved. The chain couples TRBV6-5 to TRBJ1-4; TRBD1 might be the D (6 bases). Germline V gives CDR1 MNHEY, CDR2 SVGAGI. The CDR3 runs to 15 residues. The chain's CDR3 is CAGSYSGGSNEKLFF. The DNA for the CDR3 is TGTGCCGGCAGTTACTCGGGGGGCAGTAATGAAAAACTGTTTTTT.

This clonotype turned up a few times. One base away lies a much larger clone, so this may be a sequencing read error. The rearrangement uses TRBV30 and TRBJ1-4; perhaps TRBD1 as D (5 bases). Germline assignment: CDR1 GTSNPN and CDR2 SVGIG (reference sequence). The CDR3 is 13 residues long. Trimming shortened V by 7 bases and J by 8 bases, and 17 bases separated the two germline ends. In nucleotides, the CDR3 is TGTGCCTCGAATGAGACAGATGAGGAAAAACTGTTTTTT. It encodes CASNETDEEKLFF.

V and J are TRBV5-1 and TRBJ2-6, with 8 bases lining up with TRBD1. This CDR3 has 15 residues. V lost 5 bases and J lost 4; bases outside the gene matches: 5. From germline, CDR1 is SGHRS and CDR2 YFSETQ. As DNA, the CDR3 is TGCGCCAGCAGGCATCAGGGGGCGGGGGCCAACGTCCTGACTTTC. Its translation is CASRHQGAGANVLTF.

This clonotype occurred many times. The chain links TRBV7-9 to TRBJ1-2; D gene unclear. V was clipped by 6 bases and J by 6 bases, with 17 bases between them. The CDR3 loop spans 14 amino acids. CDR1 and CDR2 (germline): SEHNR, FQNEAQ (reference sequence). In DNA, the CDR3 is TGTGCCAGCAGTTACAGATTACCGGGAGATGGCTACACCTTC. Translated: CASSYRLPGDGYTF.

The V gene is TRBV20-1, the J gene TRBJ2-7; 7 bases map to TRBD2. Germline V CDR1 and CDR2: DFQATT, SNEGSKA (reference sequence). The CDR3 contains 13 residues. Trimming removed 5 bases from V and 1 base from J; junction bases left unmatched: 5. CDR3: CSAVRGSSYEQYF. CDR3 sequence (DNA): TGCAGTGCTGTCCGCGGGAGTTCCTACGAGCAGTACTTC.

This clonotype has a count of ten or more. This sequence joins TRBV20-1 and TRBJ2-7; 9 positions match TRBD2. Germline trimming cut 5 bases from V and 1 base from J; bases unmatched to any gene: 6. The CDR3 is 14 residues long. Per the germline V gene, CDR1 is DFQATT and CDR2 is SNEGSKA (reference sequence). Here the CDR3 DNA reads TGCAGTGCTTTGTCGAGCGGGAGGTCCTACGAGCAGTACTTC. The encoded protein is CSALSSGRSYEQYF.

The rearrangement links TRBV15 to TRBJ1-1; TRBD1 matches 8 bases. Per the germline V gene, CDR1 is LNHNV and CDR2 is YYDKDF (reference sequence). This CDR3 is 14 amino acids long. Trimming took 1 base from V and 6 from J; bases not matched to a gene: 4. The CDR3 coding sequence is TGTGCCACCAGCAGAGTTGGACAGGGTTCTGAAGCTTTCTTT. It codes for CATSRVGQGSEAFF.

This clonotype was seen a handful of times. This may be a read error, as it is one base from a much larger clone. The V call is TRBV7-9, the J call TRBJ1-1; D possibly corresponds to TRBD1 (5 bases). Trimming left V 1 base short and J 4 bases short, with 10 bases between. This CDR3 is built from 14 residues. Germline V gene sequence: CDR1 SEHNR, CDR2 FQNEAQ (reference sequence). CDR3 coding DNA: TGTGCCAGCAGCTTAGGGGGCGCGGGCACTGAAGCTTTCTTT. Translating gives CASSLGGAGTEAFF.

This clonotype was detected once. The CDR3 ends on some other residue instead of the conserved phenylalanine or tryptophan, so this is likely a read error. It is unclear where the CDR3 begins or ends on the DNA, so no DNA is shown, and the CDR3 is as TCRdb lists it. The rearrangement links TRBV10-3 to TRBJ1-4. Germline V gene sequence: CDR1 ENHRY, CDR2 SYGVKD. The CDR3 numbers 10 amino acids, ends counted. The CDR3 spells CAISESGPNY.